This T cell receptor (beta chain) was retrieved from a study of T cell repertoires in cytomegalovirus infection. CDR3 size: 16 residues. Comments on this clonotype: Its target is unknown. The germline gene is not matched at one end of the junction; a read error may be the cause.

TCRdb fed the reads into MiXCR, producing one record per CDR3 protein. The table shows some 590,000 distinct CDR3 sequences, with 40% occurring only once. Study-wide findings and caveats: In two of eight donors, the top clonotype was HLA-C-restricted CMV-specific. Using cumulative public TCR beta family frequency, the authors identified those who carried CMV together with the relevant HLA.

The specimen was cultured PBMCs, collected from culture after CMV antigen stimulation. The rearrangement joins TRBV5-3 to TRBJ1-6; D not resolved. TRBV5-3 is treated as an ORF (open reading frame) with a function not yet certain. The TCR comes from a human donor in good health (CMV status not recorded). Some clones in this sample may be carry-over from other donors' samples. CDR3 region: CASSLIGSSYNSPLHF. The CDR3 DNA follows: TGTGCCAGCAGCTTGATCGGGAGCTCCTATAATTCACCCCTCCACTTT.